This paragraph reports one T cell receptor (beta chain). This clone was detected a few times. Which antigen it targets is not known. Base qualities were left out, and no much larger clone turns up one base away. This entry belongs to a study of cytomegalovirus exposure and HLA in healthy donors (dated by TCRdb to between 2016 and 2019). Background for the entire study: In an earlier analysis of 587 of the donors, around 290 Gb of sequence data and approximately 100 million unique TCR beta sequences from 180 million or so T cells were reported. Typing coverage varied by locus: about 620-640 donors for A, B, C, DRB1 and DQB1; roughly 500 for DQA1; over 600 for DPA1; roughly 450 for DPB1. The later analysis used no new phenotypic data to find candidate immune exposures, relying instead on TCR beta sequences and their occurrence across donors. The study profiled the T cell repertoires of approximately 700 subjects by immunosequencing and related them to cytomegalovirus serostatus. Donor age, sex, ethnicity and CMV serostatus were compiled alongside the repertoire data. The aim of the study was to test whether cataloging public T cell receptors could identify signatures of past pathogen exposure. In addition to the first cohort of 650 to 800 subjects, a separate validation cohort of approximately 120 different subjects was used. All discovery cohort repertoires had been generated using a single sequencing platform. A later genetic analysis took genome-wide SNP genotypes for about three fifths of the 666 donors and used that subset as a discovery cohort. Of the 398 genotyped donors, around 81% fell in the genetic ancestry cluster associated with self-reported Caucasian donors. To decide whether each TCR beta V gene segment behaved as functional or pseudogenic, an earlier analysis of some 600 of the donors relied on high-throughput TCR beta sequencing. To study patterns of TCR occurrence, a later analysis re-analyzed previously published TCR beta repertoires from 700 or so donors and added high-resolution HLA genotyping. Among about 390 genotyped donors of the cohort, an average of 235,054 unique TCR beta nucleotide sequences were sequenced per donor, 15% to 20% of them non-productive. Four or five DR-DQ haplotypes were handled as single units for association and clustering because linkage in the cohort was strong. To predict cytomegalovirus infection status, the study combined high-throughput TCR immunosequencing, statistical association of individual TCRs with disease status, and machine learning. HLA typing covered class I and class II loci at four-digit resolution. About 280 gigabases of sequencing data and tens of millions of unique TCR sequences made up an early release that covered approximately 620 HLA-typed donors. Paper-wide results and their limitations: A cluster of highly shared sequence variants was judged likely to represent a technical artifact of the sequencing pipeline. In a later analysis, TCR association rates were found to vary across HLA loci, with the most associated TCRs seen for DRB1 alleles and the fewest for HLA-C alleles. In the study, some 160 TCR beta chains were listed as associated with cytomegalovirus. Several of the top co-occurrence clusters appeared to be linked to parvovirus B19, influenza, CMV and Epstein-Barr virus, according to a later analysis. The 87-base-pair reads could not distinguish some IMGT-functional V segments, including TRBV6-2 and TRBV6-3, so those segments were excluded. Because some donors lacked HLA typing at each locus, the association tests relied only on the typed subset. Presence/absence analyses assumed roughly uniform sequencing depth across donors, an assumption that may not hold. In this cohort, only TCR beta chains were sequenced, and detectable features were limited by the absence of alpha or paired-chain data. In an earlier analysis of some 540 of the donors, most TCR beta V segments appeared in productive rearrangements about 87% or about 30% of the time, broadly matching IMGT annotations. The authors suggested that the approach could potentially be extended to other disease states and immunological phenotypes. Compared with equally common non-associated chains, HLA-associated TCR beta chains in a later analysis were more clonally expanded and had lower generation probabilities. A few of the identified cytomegalovirus-associated TCR beta chains were confirmed in vitro to be specific for cytomegalovirus antigens. The classifier was reported to diagnose cytomegalovirus status with high specificity and sensitivity in both the original cohort and the validation cohort. Specific HLA alleles were associated with 15,000 to 20,000 TCR beta sequences at a false discovery rate of 0.05 in a later analysis. Across donors, most TCR sequences were observed very rarely, whereas some public TCRs were present in many individuals. The only immune exposure information available for the cohort was CMV serostatus. About 17 rarely observed V segments, including chromosome 9 orphons, were excluded from the earlier analysis of almost 600 of the donors because counts were too low. A further reported finding was that TCR beta sequences accurately predicted the HLA-A and HLA-B alleles for most subjects in the first cohort. A later analysis found that most CMV-associated TCR beta chains appeared HLA-restricted, with HLA associations seemingly driven largely by CMV exposure. Linkage disequilibrium might explain the correlated functional status among segregating V segments, but an unknown experimental factor could not be excluded. A later genetic analysis reported fewer N-insertions in productive TCRs among donors in an Asian-associated ancestry cluster than the roughly 700-donor mean. An association between a missense DCLRE1C variant and V-gene and J-gene trimming of TCR beta chains was found in a later genetic analysis and replicated in an independent cohort. When HLA alleles, especially DR and DQ, strongly co-occurred, attributing TCR associations to individual alleles was difficult.

Receptor amplification or capture employed the immunoSEQ multiplex PCR assay. The multiplex PCR relied on a mix of 60 forward primers for TCR Vbeta segments and 13 reverse primers for TCR Jbeta segments. A multiplex PCR assay on genomic DNA amplified the CDR3 region of rearranged TCR beta genes. Amplified TCR beta libraries were sequenced as 87-base-pair reads on the Illumina HiSeq System. As for how the authors treated the data: A later analysis counted around 72 million unique TCR beta chains across the 666 repertoires, and roughly 11 million of these chains were shared by at least two donors. To remove PCR and sequencing errors, raw reads were error-corrected and collapsed into unique sequences using a nearest-neighbor algorithm that merged closely related sequences. V, D and J gene segments were assigned by aligning CDR3 sequences to IMGT reference sequences. For a sequence to be retained, at least a six-nucleotide match to both a V gene segment and a J gene segment was required. A rearrangement was called productive if the CDR3 had no stop codons and remained in frame with V and J, and every other rearrangement was called non-productive. CDR3 was defined according to IMGT convention as the region running from the second conserved V-encoded cysteine to the conserved J-encoded phenylalanine. In an earlier analysis of more than 550 of the donors, sequences lacking an unambiguous match to a single V gene segment were excluded. In an earlier analysis of 500 to 750 of the donors, V segments were called functional above 56.7% productive rearrangements and were called segregating when the between-donor standard deviation exceeded 5%. A statistical classification framework was developed to diagnose cytomegalovirus status using the catalog of TCR beta chain sequences. V and J gene assignment, in a later analysis, came from comparing TCR nucleotide sequences with IMGT/GENE-DB human TR gene sequences. A later analysis assigned CDR3 sequences and most-parsimonious VDJ recombination scenarios with the TCRdist pipeline. In a later analysis, every TCR beta chain was defined by the combination of its CDR3 amino acid sequence and its V-gene family, and reads without a unique V-gene family were dropped. To address suspected cross-contamination and a sequencing artifact, a later analysis removed around 590 highly shared, low-generation-probability nucleotide sequences. In a later analysis, a clonal expansion index for each public chain was calculated from normalized within-repertoire ranks of inferred template counts. Generation probabilities in a later analysis came from a VDJ recombination model fitted to out-of-frame rearrangements, and those results were checked against IGoR. In a later analysis, hypergeometric tests were used to score TCR-TCR, TCR-HLA and TCR-CMV co-occurrence, with a repertoire-size bias correction applied to TCR pairs. In a later analysis, false discovery rates were estimated by permuting HLA or CMV assignments 20 times. In a later analysis, co-occurring TCRs were grouped with DBSCAN, and TCRdist sequence similarity was added when clustering was performed within HLA-allele-positive subsets. Co-occurrence clustering excluded repertoires with fewer than 30,000 or more than 120,000 public chains, plus five with anomalous nucleotide sharing. TCRdb holds this immuneACCESS table with in-frame rearrangements only. Some clones are missing; in checked studies, unresolved V genes explain under half, and the rest has no known cause. The D gene and trimming were derived from the DNA, and the V and J assignments and clone size from that table. Across this sample there are 100,000 to 150,000 clones, with 72% seen only once. Around 4% of the sample comes from the top ten.

V is pared back by 3 bases and J by 3 bases, with 15 bases lying between the germline termini. Including the terminal cysteine and phenylalanine, the CDR3 comprises 15 residues. Of the read, only the CDR3 DNA is kept; its 45 bases are in frame from base 1. The germline V gene gives CDR1 as MDHEN and CDR2 as SYDVKM. The cohort was made up of about 670 healthy bone marrow donors. All cohort members were sampled while nominally healthy, although unrecorded immune exposures were likely present. The donor tested CMV seronegative, placing the donor among the 350 or so seronegative members of the cohort. Every donor gave a peripheral blood sample, and the peripheral blood mononuclear cells from that sample were used for TCR beta sequencing. Genomic DNA was extracted from the blood cell samples with the Qiagen DNeasy Blood Extraction Kit.

The chain employs TRBV28 and TRBJ2-7, and perhaps TRBD2 as D gene, on 5 matching bases. This sequence was found in a man aged 30-40 years in good health and CMV-seronegative. Sequencing input: PBMCs. The CDR3 reads CASSFAGLTGYEQYF. Here is the DNA: TGTGCCAGCAGTTTTGCAGGACTCACGGGCTACGAGCAGTACTTC.